This is a list of T cell receptor beta chains from one sample in a study of vaccination effects on CD4 cells after COVID-19. No antigen has been assigned to these receptors. Profiled with immunoSEQ multiplex PCR; TCRdb holds only in-frame clones, not every one. The table includes 65,000 to 90,000 clones, over 70% detected once. The sample in question was CD4+ T cells from PBMCs cultured with SARS-CoV-2 spike peptides, obtained before COVID-19 vaccination. These receptor sequences come from a human donor who received a COVID-19 vaccine. Both conserved end residues are part of each CDR3. D genes are given only for firm matches. A clone size is listed for some rows: how often the clone was seen (once, few, many), or a class if it is expanded.

D gene: NA
V gene: TRBV6-6
clone size: few
J gene: TRBJ1-5
CDR3 protein: CASTFDKNQPQHF
CDR3 DNA: TGTGCCAGTACATTCGATAAAAATCAGCCCCAGCATTTT

D gene: TRBD1
V gene: TRBV6-6
clone size: NA
J gene: TRBJ1-2
CDR3 protein: CASSQGVGYGYTF
CDR3 DNA: TGTGCCAGCAGTCAGGGGGTCGGCTATGGCTACACCTTC

D gene: NA
V gene: TRBV12-1
clone size: few
J gene: TRBJ1-5
CDR3 protein: CASSRPRDQPQHF
CDR3 DNA: TGTGCCAGCAGCCGACCGAGGGATCAGCCCCAGCATTTT

D gene: NA
V gene: TRBV7-8
clone size: NA
J gene: TRBJ2-6
CDR3 protein: CASTKGRGTGANVLTF
CDR3 DNA: TGTGCCAGCACCAAGGGCCGGGGGACTGGGGCCAACGTCCTGACTTTC

D gene: NA
V gene: TRBV6-5
clone size: NA
J gene: TRBJ1-2
CDR3 protein: CASSRDSADGYTF
CDR3 DNA: TGTGCCAGCAGCCGAGACAGTGCGGATGGCTACACCTTC

D gene: NA
V gene: TRBV2
clone size: NA
J gene: TRBJ2-1
CDR3 protein: CATNRDPTSYNEQFF
CDR3 DNA: TGTGCCACTAACAGAGACCCGACCTCCTACAATGAGCAGTTCTTC

D gene: TRBD1
V gene: TRBV7-8
clone size: NA
J gene: TRBJ2-2
CDR3 protein: CASSLLGGVTGELFF
CDR3 DNA: TGTGCCAGCAGCTTACTAGGGGGCGTTACCGGGGAGCTGTTTTTT

D gene: NA
V gene: TRBV12-5
clone size: NA
J gene: TRBJ1-4
CDR3 protein: CASGSLPDGRTEIEKLFF
CDR3 DNA: TGTGCTAGTGGTTCCCTCCCTGACGGGAGGACTGAGATAGAAAAACTGTTTTTT

D gene: NA
V gene: TRBV24-1
clone size: NA
J gene: TRBJ1-5
CDR3 protein: CAAQTDSNQPQHF
CDR3 DNA: TGTGCCGCGCAGACAGATAGCAATCAGCCCCAGCATTTT

D gene: NA
V gene: TRBV5-1
clone size: NA
J gene: TRBJ2-1
CDR3 protein: CASSFNTGTLGEQFF
CDR3 DNA: TGCGCCAGCAGCTTCAACACCGGGACATTAGGTGAGCAGTTCTTC

D gene: NA
V gene: TRBV29-1
clone size: NA
J gene: TRBJ1-5
CDR3 protein: CSVTVGGNQPQHF
CDR3 DNA: TGCAGCGTTACGGTCGGAGGGAATCAGCCCCAGCATTTT

D gene: TRBD2
V gene: TRBV5-1
clone size: NA
J gene: TRBJ2-3
CDR3 protein: CASSQFSARTSGGADTQYF
CDR3 DNA: TGCGCCAGCAGTCAATTTTCCGCAAGGACTAGCGGGGGGGCGGATACGCAGTATTTT

D gene: NA
V gene: TRBV5-1
clone size: NA
J gene: TRBJ2-3
CDR3 protein: CASSVASADTQYF
CDR3 DNA: TGCGCCAGCAGTGTAGCCTCGGCAGATACGCAGTATTTT

D gene: NA
V gene: TRBV12-3/TRBV12-4
clone size: NA
J gene: TRBJ1-2
CDR3 protein: CASSSHNYGYTF
CDR3 DNA: TGTGCCAGCAGTTCCCATAACTATGGCTACACCTTC

D gene: TRBD1
V gene: TRBV7-9
clone size: NA
J gene: TRBJ1-3
CDR3 protein: CASTWEDRVGNTIYF
CDR3 DNA: TGTGCCAGCACCTGGGAGGACAGGGTTGGAAACACCATATATTTT

D gene: NA
V gene: TRBV5-1
clone size: NA
J gene: TRBJ1-6
CDR3 protein: CASSLAITGRKDNSPLHF
CDR3 DNA: TGCGCCAGCAGCTTGGCGATCACAGGGCGCAAAGATAATTCACCCCTCCACTTT

D gene: TRBD1
V gene: TRBV5-1
clone size: NA
J gene: TRBJ2-1
CDR3 protein: CASSTGQGIYNEQFF
CDR3 DNA: TGCGCCAGCAGCACGGGACAGGGGATATACAATGAGCAGTTCTTC

D gene: TRBD2
V gene: TRBV10-3
clone size: NA
J gene: TRBJ2-5
CDR3 protein: CAISGRTGGPGFQETQYF
CDR3 DNA: TGTGCCATCAGTGGGAGGACGGGGGGACCTGGGTTCCAAGAGACCCAGTACTTC

D gene: NA
V gene: TRBV19
clone size: NA
J gene: TRBJ1-6
CDR3 protein: CASSPRGGDSPLHF
CDR3 DNA: TGTGCCAGTAGTCCTCGGGGAGGAGATTCACCCCTCCACTTT

D gene: NA
V gene: TRBV5-8
clone size: NA
J gene: TRBJ1-1
CDR3 protein: CASSLGQLVASEAFF
CDR3 DNA: TGTGCCAGCAGCTTGGGTCAACTAGTCGCCTCTGAAGCTTTCTTT

D gene: NA
V gene: TRBV2
clone size: NA
J gene: TRBJ2-1
CDR3 protein: CASSQVNIEQFF
CDR3 DNA: TGTGCCAGCAGTCAGGTTAATATCGAGCAGTTCTTC

D gene: NA
V gene: TRBV5-6
clone size: NA
J gene: TRBJ2-5
CDR3 protein: CASSLSWPPTQYF
CDR3 DNA: TGTGCCAGCAGCTTGAGTTGGCCTCCGACCCAGTACTTC

D gene: TRBD1
V gene: TRBV6-5
clone size: NA
J gene: TRBJ1-2
CDR3 protein: CASSYKGADYGYTF
CDR3 DNA: TGTGCCAGCAGTTACAAGGGGGCAGACTATGGCTACACCTTC

D gene: TRBD1
V gene: TRBV6-5
clone size: NA
J gene: TRBJ1-2
CDR3 protein: CASSPRDSYGYTF
CDR3 DNA: TGTGCCAGCAGTCCCCGGGACAGTTATGGCTACACCTTC

D gene: TRBD1
V gene: TRBV28
clone size: NA
J gene: TRBJ2-3
CDR3 protein: CASTIRGRQSPDTQYF
CDR3 DNA: TGTGCCAGCACCATCAGGGGGCGACAATCCCCAGATACGCAGTATTTT

D gene: NA
V gene: TRBV5-1
clone size: NA
J gene: TRBJ2-1
CDR3 protein: CASSLLRGYNEQFF
CDR3 DNA: TGCGCCAGCAGCTTACTGCGGGGTTACAATGAGCAGTTCTTC